The 8 T cell receptor beta chains reported below all come from one sample, sequenced in a study of blood T cell repertoires in COVID-19 (TCRdb year 2020). Library preparation used the immunoSEQ multiplex PCR assay. Here the immuneACCESS table is served through TCRdb, limited to in-frame sequences with V and J called. Missing clones are a known gap in these copies; in checked studies unresolved V genes cover under half, and the rest lacks a known reason. The sample table contains hundreds of thousands of clones; only one count was recorded for under 90% of them. The top ten clones comprise around 3.4% of the sample. Sequencing was done on a sample of PBMCs or T cells enriched from blood (not recorded which). These receptors all stem from a woman aged 55-69 years who had recovered from COVID-19.

The gene calls are TRBV6-5 and TRBJ1-4, with 9 bases fitting TRBD1. Germline V gene sequence: CDR1 MNHEY, CDR2 SVGAGI. V shed 5 bases and J 6 bases; nucleotides not matched to a gene: 7. The CDR3 loop spans 15 amino acids. CDR3 region: CASSKHRDRDEKLFF. The CDR3 DNA reads as TGTGCCAGCAGTAAGCACCGGGACAGGGATGAAAAACTGTTTTTT.

The chain uses TRBV20-1 and TRBJ2-1; 7 bases are a match to TRBD1. This CDR3 has 17 amino acids. J was trimmed by 3 bases and V by 3 bases; bases with no gene match: 14. Germline assignment: CDR1 DFQATT and CDR2 SNEGSKA (reference sequence). This CDR3 is CSASSADWGQHYNEQFF. The DNA of the CDR3 is TGCAGTGCTAGTTCCGCGGATTGGGGACAGCACTACAATGAGCAGTTCTTC.

CDR3 in amino acids: CASSYSTLGLYEQFF. DNA of the CDR3: TGTGCCAGCAGTTACTCGACTCTGGGTCTCTATGAGCAGTTCTTC. The chain combines TRBV6-2 or TRBV6-3 with TRBJ2-1; D remains ambiguous. V lost 0 bases and J 8 bases, leaving 14 bases between the germline ends. In germline, CDR1 is MNHEY, CDR2 SVGEGT. The length of the CDR3 is 15 residues.

The rearrangement links TRBV2 to TRBJ1-2; D unresolved. CDR3 size: 13 residues. Germline values: CDR1 SNHLY, CDR2 FYNNEI. V dropped 6 bases and J dropped 7 bases, with 15 bases sitting between them. The CDR3: CASSSEVGSGYTF. CDR3 DNA sequence: TGTGCCAGCAGCTCCGAGGTGGGTTCTGGCTACACCTTC.

This clone came up a few times. V usage is TRBV27 and J usage is TRBJ2-5; no clear D. Per germline, CDR1 MNHEY and CDR2 SMNVEV (reference sequence). V was pared by 2 bases and J by 4 bases, with 8 bases between. This CDR3 region has 13 residues. The CDR3 DNA reads TGTGCCAGCAGTTTAATGGCTGGAGAGACCCAGTACTTC. Protein sequence: CASSLMAGETQYF.

V and J are TRBV11-2 and TRBJ1-4; D gene uncertain. The CDR3 has 15 residues. The V end lost 0 bases, the J end lost 7 bases, and 12 bases lay between the germline ends. The germline gives CDR1 SGHAT, CDR2 FQNNGV. The chain's CDR3 is CASSLERGLVEKLFF. In nucleotides, the CDR3 is TGTGCCAGCAGCTTAGAACGGGGTCTTGTTGAAAAACTGTTTTTT.

This sequence joins TRBV11-2 and TRBJ1-3; TRBD1 is a possible D gene (5 bases). V was shortened by 4 bases and J by 7 bases, with 11 bases between the two germline ends. CDR3 length: 13 amino acids. Per germline, CDR1 SGHAT and CDR2 FQNNGV. CDR3 sequence: CASSSGSGNTIYF. The DNA for the CDR3 is TGTGCCAGCAGCTCAGGGTCAGGCAACACCATATATTTT. The complete variable domain, with remaining parts taken from reference TRBV11-2 and TRBJ1-3, reads EAGVAQSPRYKIIEKRQSVAFWCNPISGHATLYWYQQILGQGPKLLIQFQNNGVVDDSQLPKDRFSAERLKGVDSTLKIQPAKLEDSAVYLCASSSGSGNTIYFGEGSWLTVV.

The V call is TRBV9, the J call TRBJ1-2; 10 bases match TRBD1. The CDR3 consists of 16 residues. After removal of 0 bases from V and 4 bases from J, the junction contained 6 bases not matched to a gene. Germline V CDR1 and CDR2: SGDLS, YYNGEE. The CDR3 spells CASSVDPGTGVYGYTF. The CDR3 nucleotides read TGTGCCAGCAGCGTAGACCCCGGGACAGGGGTCTATGGCTACACCTTC.